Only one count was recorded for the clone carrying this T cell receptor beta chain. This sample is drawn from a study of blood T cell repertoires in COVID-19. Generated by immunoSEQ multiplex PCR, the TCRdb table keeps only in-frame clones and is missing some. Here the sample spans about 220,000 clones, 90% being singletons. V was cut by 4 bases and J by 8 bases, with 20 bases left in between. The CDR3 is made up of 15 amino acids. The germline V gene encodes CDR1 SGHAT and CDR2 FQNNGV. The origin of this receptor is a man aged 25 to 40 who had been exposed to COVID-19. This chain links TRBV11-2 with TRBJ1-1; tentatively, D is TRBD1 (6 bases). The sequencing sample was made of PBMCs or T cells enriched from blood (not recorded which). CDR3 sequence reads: CASSSIKDRNHEAFF. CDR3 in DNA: TGTGCCAGCAGCTCGATTAAGGACAGAAACCACGAAGCTTTCTTT.